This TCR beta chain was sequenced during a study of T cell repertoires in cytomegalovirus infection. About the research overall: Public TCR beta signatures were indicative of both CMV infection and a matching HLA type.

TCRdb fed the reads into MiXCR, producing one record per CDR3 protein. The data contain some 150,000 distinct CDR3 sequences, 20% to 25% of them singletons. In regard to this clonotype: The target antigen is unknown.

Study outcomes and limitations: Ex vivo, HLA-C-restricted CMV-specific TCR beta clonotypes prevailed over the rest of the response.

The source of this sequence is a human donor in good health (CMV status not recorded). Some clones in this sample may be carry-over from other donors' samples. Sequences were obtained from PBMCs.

The CDR3 is CASSVTENTEAFF. For the CDR3, the DNA is TGTGCCAGCAGCGTTACAGAAAACACTGAAGCTTTCTTT. The chain employs TRBV5-4 and TRBJ1-1; D is unclear. This CDR3 is built from 13 residues. Germline CDR1 and CDR2: SGHNT and YYREEE (reference sequence). V dropped 4 bases and J dropped 2 bases, with 9 bases sitting between them.